The subject of this entry is one TCR beta chain. The repertoire was sequenced with immunoSEQ multiplex PCR; TCRdb's copy has only in-frame clones and lacks some. Of tens of thousands of clones listed, roughly 84% are singletons. The sample comes from a study of control samples from healthy donors and cancer patients. CDR3 length: 15 residues. Germline assignment: CDR1 MGHRA and CDR2 YSYEKL. Trimming took 6 bases from V and 1 from J; bases not matched to a gene: 5. This TCR was recovered from a woman aged 45-59 years in good health. The sequencing input was blood. The chain links TRBV4-1 to TRBJ2-5; 10 positions agree with TRBD2. The CDR3 DNA follows: TGCGCCAGCAGGGAAGCGGGAGGGACCCAAGAGACCCAGTACTTC. It is translated as CASREAGGTQETQYF.